This T cell receptor (beta chain) was sequenced for a study of blood T cell repertoires in COVID-19. Assay used: immunoSEQ multiplex PCR; TCRdb lists only in-frame clones, some missing. The repertoire holds 200,000 to 250,000 clones, roughly four fifths seen once, with roughly 3.5% in the top ten. The CDR3 length is 13 residues. The V and J ends lost 5 bases and 1 base, in that order; junction bases with no gene match: 2. CDR1 SQVTM and CDR2 ANQGSEA come from the germline V gene. The sequenced material came from PBMCs or T cells enriched from blood (not recorded which). V and J are TRBV29-1 and TRBJ2-3; TRBD2 agrees at 8 bases. The clonotype originates from a woman aged 60-75 years who had recovered from COVID-19. CDR3 in DNA: TGCAGCGTTCCAGCGGGGGGCACAGATACGCAGTATTTT. It translates to CSVPAGGTDTQYF.